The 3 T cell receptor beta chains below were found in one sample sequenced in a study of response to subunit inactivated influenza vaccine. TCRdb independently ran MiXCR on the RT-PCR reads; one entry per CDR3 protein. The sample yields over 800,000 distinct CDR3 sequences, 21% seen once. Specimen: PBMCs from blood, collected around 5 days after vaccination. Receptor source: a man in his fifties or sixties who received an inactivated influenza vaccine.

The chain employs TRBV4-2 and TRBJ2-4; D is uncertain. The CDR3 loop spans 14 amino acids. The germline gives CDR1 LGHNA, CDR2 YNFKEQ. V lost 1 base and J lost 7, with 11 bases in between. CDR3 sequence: CASSQAGSLNIQYF. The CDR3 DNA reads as TGTGCCAGCAGCCAAGCTGGCTCCTTGAACATTCAGTACTTC.

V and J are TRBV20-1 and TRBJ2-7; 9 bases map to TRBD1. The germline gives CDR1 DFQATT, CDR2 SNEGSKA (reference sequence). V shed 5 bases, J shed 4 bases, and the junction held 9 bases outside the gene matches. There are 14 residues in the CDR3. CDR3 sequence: CSAFRSGTGYEQYF. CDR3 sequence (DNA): TGCAGTGCTTTTCGATCCGGGACAGGGTACGAGCAGTACTTC.

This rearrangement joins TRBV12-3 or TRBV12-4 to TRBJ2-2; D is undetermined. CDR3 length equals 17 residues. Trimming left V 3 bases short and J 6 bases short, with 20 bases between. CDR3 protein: CASSLFPATNVAGELFF. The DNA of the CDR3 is TGTGCCAGCAGTTTGTTCCCGGCCACGAATGTCGCCGGGGAGCTGTTTTTT.